The 16 T cell receptor beta chains below were found in one sample sequenced in a study of breast tumors, draining lymph nodes, adjacent tissues. TCRdb re-called the multiplex PCR reads through MiXCR, storing one row per CDR3 protein. This table has some 52,000 distinct CDR3 sequences, 42% appearing once. The specimen sequenced was breast tumor tissue. The receptors originated from a female donor with breast cancer. Some clones in this sample may be carry-over from other donors' samples.

A word on this clonotype: Mismatch with germline at one junction end may stem from a read error. The chain combines TRBV20-1 with TRBJ1-4; D remains ambiguous. This CDR3 comprises 10 residues. The germline V gene has CDR1 DFQATT and CDR2 SNEGSKA (reference sequence). CDR3 bases: TGCAGTGCTAGGCAGGAAAGACTGTCTTTT. Translation: CSARQERLSF.

The V call is TRBV10-3, the J call TRBJ2-7, with TRBD2 matching over 11 bases. Germline CDR1 ENHRY, CDR2 SYGVKD. The ends lost 10 bases at V and 2 bases at J; junction bases unmatched: 10. CDR3 length: 15 amino acids. CDR3 in DNA: TGTGCCACAAGAACCGGGACTAGCGGAACCTACGAGCAGTACTTC. Translated, it gives CATRTGTSGTYEQYF.

The chain links TRBV7-9 to TRBJ2-7, with D possibly matching TRBD2 (6 bases). The germline CDR1 and CDR2 sequences are SEHNR and FQNEAQ (reference sequence). The germline V and J ends were trimmed by 5 bases and 0 bases, with 11 bases remaining between them. The CDR3 length is 14 residues. CDR3 protein: CASSVSGSSYEQYF. The CDR3 DNA follows: TGTGCCAGCAGCGTCTCCGGGAGCTCCTACGAGCAGTACTTC.

The rearrangement links TRBV15 to TRBJ2-5, with D hard to call. Germline CDR1 reads LNHNV; CDR2 reads YYDKDF (reference sequence). The V end was cut by 0 bases, the J end by 9 bases, with 20 bases between. This CDR3 spans 16 amino acids. The DNA for the CDR3 is TGTGCCACCAGCAGAGATCTTGCCGAGGTCCATCAGCCCCAGTACTTC. Its protein product is CATSRDLAEVHQPQYF.

The V call is TRBV4-3, the J call TRBJ2-1, with 11 bases that match TRBD2. This CDR3 contains 17 residues. In germline, CDR1 is LGHNA, CDR2 YSLEER. V lost 4 bases and J lost 10; bases outside the gene matches: 15. CDR3 protein: CASSRSKAAGLAGEQFF. The DNA of the CDR3 is TGCGCCAGCAGCCGATCTAAGGCGGCTGGACTAGCGGGCGAGCAGTTCTTC.

V gene TRBV5-6 combines with J gene TRBJ1-5; weak D call: TRBD1 (5 bases). This CDR3 contains 15 residues. Trimming cost V 4 bases and J 2 bases, with 13 bases left between them. CDR1 and CDR2 (germline): SGHDT, YYEEEE. CDR3 bases: TGTGCCAGCAGCGTGTGGGGCGCCGGCAATCAGCCCCAGCATTTT. Amino acid sequence: CASSVWGAGNQPQHF. The complete variable domain, with remaining parts taken from reference TRBV5-6 and TRBJ1-5, reads DAGVTQSPTHLIKTRGQQVTLRCSPKSGHDTVSWYQQALGQGPQFIFQYYEEEERQRGNFPDRFSGHQFPNYSSELNVNALLLGDSALYLCASSVWGAGNQPQHFGDGTRLSIL.

A remark on this clonotype: This may arise from a read error, as a much more abundant clone is one base away. The V call is TRBV5-8, the J call TRBJ2-7; D not resolved. The germline CDR1 and CDR2 sequences are SGHTS and YDEGEE. Between the trimmed V and J ends, which lost 0 bases and 8 bases, there was a span of 12 bases. The CDR3 consists of 13 residues. CDR3 region: CASSLGVPDKQYF. The DNA of the CDR3 is TGTGCCAGCAGCTTGGGGGTTCCTGACAAGCAGTACTTC.

This chain links TRBV6-2 or TRBV6-3 with TRBJ1-1, with TRBD1 as a possible D gene (5 bases). Between the trimmed V and J ends, which lost 0 bases and 4 bases, there was a span of 12 bases. The CDR3 contains 15 residues. Germline V gene data show CDR1 as MNHEY and CDR2 as SVGEGT. This chain's CDR3 is CASSYSGARGTEAFF. CDR3 sequence (DNA): TGTGCCAGCAGTTACTCTGGGGCGCGGGGCACTGAAGCTTTCTTT.

This clonotype has at least ten counts. The V call is TRBV6-6, the J call TRBJ2-2; 7 bases agree with TRBD2. Losses at the gene ends were 4 bases for V and 8 bases for J; bases not matched to a gene: 10. This CDR3 region has 15 residues. Germline V gives CDR1 MNHNY, CDR2 SVGAGI (reference sequence). The CDR3 DNA reads as TGTGCCAGCAGTTCGCGGGGGACCAGCGGGGGGGAGCTGTTTTTT. Translation gives CASSSRGTSGGELFF.

This clonotype was seen ten or more times. The chain uses TRBV20-1 and TRBJ2-2; D tentatively fits TRBD1 or TRBD2 (5 bases each). The CDR3 is 14 residues long. With 5 bases removed from V and 6 bases from J, the gap between germline ends came to 16 bases. The germline CDR1 and CDR2 sequences are DFQATT and SNEGSKA (reference sequence). CDR3: CSARSAVGPGELFF. CDR3 DNA: TGCAGTGCTCGCTCAGCGGTGGGGCCCGGGGAGCTGTTTTTT.

The chain is built from TRBV5-1 and TRBJ2-7; 11 bases are a match to TRBD2. This CDR3 region has 15 residues. The trim removed 5 bases at V and 6 bases at J, leaving 10 bases unmatched. CDR1 and CDR2 (germline): SGHRS, YFSETQ. CDR3 protein: CASSRALAGDPEQYF. Written as DNA, the CDR3 is TGCGCCAGCAGTCGCGCACTAGCGGGAGACCCCGAGCAGTACTTC.

This clonotype was seen ten or more times. The rearrangement joins TRBV6-5 to TRBJ2-7, with D perhaps TRBD2 (6 bases). The length of the CDR3 is 15 residues. The germline gives CDR1 MNHEY, CDR2 SVGAGI. V was cut by 2 bases and J by 4 bases, with 15 bases left in between. CDR3 nucleotides: TGTGCCAGCAGTTACCGTTACGGTGCGGGGTACGAGCAGTACTTC. Protein: CASSYRYGAGYEQYF.

This sequence joins TRBV27 and TRBJ2-1, with 10 bases identical to TRBD1. V lost 2 bases and J lost 5; bases outside the gene matches: 3. CDR3 size: 15 residues. Germline loops: CDR1 MNHEY, CDR2 SMNVEV (reference sequence). The CDR3 sequence is CASSLGTGANNEQFF. Here the CDR3 DNA reads TGTGCCAGCAGTTTAGGGACAGGGGCCAACAATGAGCAGTTCTTC.

The CDR3 region has the DNA TGCGCCAGCAGCCAGGGACATACTGGGGCCAACGTCCTGACTTTC. It encodes CASSQGHTGANVLTF. The V call is TRBV5-1, the J call TRBJ2-6, with D possibly matching TRBD1 (6 bases). Germline V gene data show CDR1 as SGHRS and CDR2 as YFSETQ. V gave up 4 bases and J gave up 2 bases, with 10 bases separating them. The CDR3 is 15 residues long.

This clonotype occurred many times. The chain employs TRBV7-8 and TRBJ2-1; D perhaps matches TRBD1 (6 bases). Per the germline V gene, CDR1 is SGHVS and CDR2 is FQNEAQ. The length of the CDR3 is 13 residues. Trimming took 5 bases from V and 8 from J, leaving 13 bases between them. The CDR3 here is CASSATGWYEQFF. CDR3 DNA sequence: TGTGCCAGCAGCGCAACAGGGTGGTATGAGCAGTTCTTC.

This clonotype has just one count. The V gene is TRBV7-2, the J gene TRBJ2-7, with TRBD2 matching over 10 bases. CDR1 is SGHTA, CDR2 FQGNSA, per germline. CDR3 size: 15 residues. V was pared by 5 bases and J by 3 bases, with 7 bases of the junction left unmatched. CDR3 loop: CASSRTSGNFYEQYF. Here the CDR3 DNA reads TGTGCCAGCAGCCGTACTAGCGGGAATTTCTACGAGCAGTACTTC.